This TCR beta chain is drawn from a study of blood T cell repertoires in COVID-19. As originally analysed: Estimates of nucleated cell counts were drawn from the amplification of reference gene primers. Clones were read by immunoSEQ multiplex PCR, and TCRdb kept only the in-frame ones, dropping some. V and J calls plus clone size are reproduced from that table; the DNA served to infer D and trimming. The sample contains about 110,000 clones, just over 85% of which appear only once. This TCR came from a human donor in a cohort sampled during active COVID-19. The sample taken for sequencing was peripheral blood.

The CDR3 DNA sequence: TGCGCCAGCAGCTTGGATCGTCAATACTCGAACACTGAAGCTTTCTTT. It yields the protein CASSLDRQYSNTEAFF. The chain links TRBV5-1 to TRBJ1-1; D is unresolved. CDR3 length equals 16 residues. With 0 bases removed from V and 1 base from J, the gap between germline ends came to 13 bases. Germline V gives CDR1 SGHRS, CDR2 YFSETQ.